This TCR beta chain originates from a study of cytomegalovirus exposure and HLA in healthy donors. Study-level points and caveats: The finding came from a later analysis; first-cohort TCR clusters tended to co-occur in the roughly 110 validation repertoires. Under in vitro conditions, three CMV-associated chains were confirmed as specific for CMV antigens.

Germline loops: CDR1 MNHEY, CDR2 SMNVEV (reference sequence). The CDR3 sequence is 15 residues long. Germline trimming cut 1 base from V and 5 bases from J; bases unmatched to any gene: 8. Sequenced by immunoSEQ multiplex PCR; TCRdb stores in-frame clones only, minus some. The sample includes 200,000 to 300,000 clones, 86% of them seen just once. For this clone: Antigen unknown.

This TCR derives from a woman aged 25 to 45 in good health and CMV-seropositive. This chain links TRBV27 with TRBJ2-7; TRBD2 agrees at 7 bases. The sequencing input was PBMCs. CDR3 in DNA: TGTGCCAGCAGTTTATTCTCGGGACTATTCAACGAGCAGTACTTC. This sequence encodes CASSLFSGLFNEQYF.